This T cell receptor beta chain was obtained from a study of T cells in Graves' hyperthyroidism and ophthalmopathy. Study results and caveats: Progression to ophthalmopathy was predicted a median of about 6.6 months early. Blood held most thyroid clonotypes expanded above 0.001 frequency.

For this clonotype: Its cognate antigen is unknown. This may arise from a read error, as a much more abundant clone is one base away.

V was clipped by 1 base and J by 7 bases, with 19 bases between them. The CDR3 covers 16 residues. Germline loops: CDR1 MNHNY, CDR2 SVGAGI (reference sequence). Uncontrolled infections, other autoimmune diseases, pregnancy or lactation led to exclusion of patients. The PBMCs had their origin in 10 ml of fresh peripheral blood. The investigators amplified TCR beta CDR3 regions from RNA transcripts. With the HTBI primer set, the TCR CDR3 went through a first round of RT-PCR. Each CDR3 protein gets one entry after TCRdb re-called the multiplex PCR reads with MiXCR. Of 560,000 or so distinct CDR3 sequences detected, 15% to 20% appear once; the ten largest clones hold approximately 48%.

The chain couples TRBV6-6 to TRBJ1-1, with D possibly matching TRBD1 (5 bases). Input material: blood. The receptor was derived from a man aged 35-49 years with Graves' ophthalmopathy. The CDR3 loop is CASSYYRVEGTSEAFF. Written as DNA, the CDR3 is TGTGCCAGCAGTTACTATCGGGTGGAGGGGACGAGTGAAGCTTTCTTT.